These 21 T cell receptor beta chains came from one sample sequenced in a study of Tregs in tolerant kidney transplant recipients (dated by TCRdb to between 2017 and 2020). Sample time point, as interpreted from the label and publication: blood sample drawn before combined kidney and bone marrow transplant. The library relied on the immunoSEQ multiplex PCR assay. TCRdb carries this immuneACCESS record with in-frame sequences only. Its versions omit some clonotypes, under half of them owing to an unresolved V gene in the studies checked, with the rest unexplained. This sample is represented by roughly 69,000 clones; roughly 98% of them were singletons. Jointly, the top ten make up around 0.3% of the sample. Specimen: Tregs from blood, collected before the transplant. The source is a human donor who received a combined kidney and bone marrow transplant.

The chain uses TRBV19 and TRBJ2-3; perhaps TRBD2 as D (6 bases). The length of the CDR3 is 18 residues. Per the germline V gene, CDR1 is LNHDA and CDR2 is SQIVND (reference sequence). V shed 3 bases and J shed 4 bases, with 23 bases lying between them. The CDR3: CASSIPWQGGGIADTQYF. In nucleotides, the CDR3 is TGTGCCAGTAGTATTCCATGGCAGGGAGGAGGTATTGCAGATACGCAGTATTTT. Full variable domain (remainder filled in from reference TRBV19 and TRBJ2-3): DGGITQSPKYLFRKEGQNVTLSCEQNLNHDAMYWYRQDPGQGLRLIYYSQIVNDFQKGDIAEGYSVSREKKESFPLTVTSAQKNPTAFYLCASSIPWQGGGIADTQYFGPGTRLTVL.

CDR3 nucleotide sequence: TGTGCCAGCAGCTTAAATAGCGGGGCCTACAATGAGCAGTTCTTC. Translated, it gives CASSLNSGAYNEQFF. The rearrangement links TRBV7-2 to TRBJ2-1; 8 bases align to TRBD2. The CDR3 sequence is 15 residues long. Germline trimming cut 2 bases from V and 2 bases from J; bases unmatched to any gene: 2. Germline loops: CDR1 SGHTA, CDR2 FQGNSA.

This rearrangement joins TRBV28 to TRBJ1-6; the D gene is possibly TRBD1 (5 bases). The CDR3 loop spans 14 amino acids. V was clipped by 7 bases and J by 14 bases, with 21 bases between them. Germline CDR1 and CDR2: MDHEN and SYDVKM. This CDR3 is CASTLRGGPRALHF. The CDR3 coding sequence is TGTGCCAGCACTCTCCGGGGAGGCCCCAGGGCCCTCCACTTT.

As to this clone: A much larger clone is a single base away; this may be a read error. The chain joins TRBV7-3 to TRBJ2-7; D is unclear. V gave up 5 bases and J gave up 3 bases, with 8 bases separating them. Germline lookup yields CDR1 SGHTA and CDR2 FQGTGA. The CDR3 totals 12 residues. Here the CDR3 reads CASSLGFYEQYF. The CDR3 bases are TGTGCCAGCAGCCTCGGGTTCTACGAGCAGTACTTC.

In its sample, this clone was seen once. The chain joins TRBV6-6 to TRBJ2-5; 9 nucleotides match TRBD1. The CDR3 is 16 residues long. Germline V CDR1 and CDR2: MNHNY, SVGAGI (reference sequence). The trim removed 4 bases at V and 7 bases at J, leaving 13 bases unmatched. CDR3 region: CASSFVRGQGVGTQYF. The CDR3 nucleotides read TGTGCCAGCAGTTTTGTAAGGGGACAGGGTGTCGGGACCCAGTACTTC.

This rearrangement joins TRBV7-2 to TRBJ1-6; D is ambiguous. V was pared by 4 bases and J by 7 bases, with 11 bases between. The CDR3 loop spans 14 amino acids. Germline V lookup: CDR1 SGHTA, CDR2 FQGNSA. The CDR3 region has the DNA TGTGCCAGCAGCTCCGCGGGAGCAAATTCACCCCTCCACTTT. It codes for CASSSAGANSPLHF.

The chain has TRBV5-1 and TRBJ2-5; TRBD2 aligns across 11 bases. CDR1 and CDR2 (germline): SGHRS, YFSETQ. This CDR3 is 15 amino acids long. The V and J ends lost 6 bases and 5 bases, in that order; junction bases with no gene match: 9. In DNA form, the CDR3 reads TGCGCCAGCACTCTAGCGGGGGGAGTCGGGGAGACCCAGTACTTC. Translating it yields CASTLAGGVGETQYF.

The genes are TRBV18 and TRBJ1-1; 12 bases line up with TRBD1. The CDR3 is 14 amino acids. Germline V gene sequence: CDR1 KGHSH, CDR2 LQKENI. V lost 6 bases to trimming and J lost 3 bases; unmatched junction nucleotides: 2. The CDR3 here is CASSGQGAYTEAFF. For the CDR3, the DNA is TGTGCCAGCTCGGGACAGGGGGCTTACACTGAAGCTTTCTTT.

The CDR3 bases are TGCGCCAGCAGCGGGACTGCAGCAACTAATGAAAAACTGTTTTTT. Encoded protein: CASSGTAATNEKLFF. This sequence joins TRBV5-1 and TRBJ1-4; weak D call: TRBD1 (5 bases). The germline CDR1 and CDR2 sequences are SGHRS and YFSETQ. The CDR3 contains 15 residues. The V end lost 4 bases, the J end lost 0 bases, and 10 bases lay between the germline ends.

This chain joins TRBV27 and TRBJ2-6, with D perhaps matching TRBD2 (5 bases). Germline CDR1 MNHEY, CDR2 SMNVEV (reference sequence). V gave up 7 bases and J gave up 0 bases, with 16 bases separating them. The CDR3 totals 17 residues. The CDR3 region is CASTRTRVGSGANVLTF. The CDR3 region has the DNA TGTGCCAGCACCCGGACTCGGGTTGGCTCTGGGGCCAACGTCCTGACTTTC.

This clone is a singleton in its sample. The chain recombines TRBV6-6 with TRBJ2-7; 9 nucleotides align to TRBD1. The germline V gene encodes CDR1 MNHNY and CDR2 SVGAGI (reference sequence). The CDR3 has 13 amino acids. Unmatched junction bases numbered 8, after V lost 9 bases and J lost 5 bases. The CDR3 sequence is CASTGTGYNEQYF. CDR3 nucleotides: TGTGCCAGTACCGGGACAGGGTATAACGAGCAGTACTTC.

The genes are TRBV7-9 and TRBJ2-5, with 9 nucleotides matching TRBD2. J was trimmed by 0 bases and V by 5 bases; bases with no gene match: 10. Germline values: CDR1 SEHNR, CDR2 FQNEAQ (reference sequence). The CDR3 contains 17 residues. The CDR3 DNA reads as TGTGCCAGCAGCACCACTCAGACTAGCGGTTACCAAGAGACCCAGTACTTC. Translated, it gives CASSTTQTSGYQETQYF.

This sequence joins TRBV7-2 and TRBJ2-7; D gene uncertain. Germline CDR1 SGHTA, CDR2 FQGNSA. The CDR3 is 15 amino acids. With 1 base removed from V and 7 bases from J, the gap between germline ends came to 17 bases. The CDR3 loop reads CASSLDSSRVWEQYF. The DNA of the CDR3 is TGTGCCAGCAGCTTAGATTCCTCCCGCGTCTGGGAGCAGTACTTC.

The chain combines TRBV9 with TRBJ2-3, with 10 bases matching TRBD1. This CDR3 has 15 residues. CDR1 SGDLS and CDR2 YYNGEE come from the germline V gene. The J segment lost 6 bases and the V segment lost 3 bases, leaving 7 bases of the junction unmatched. The CDR3 nucleotides are TGTGCCAGCAGCGCGACAGGGGGCCTTATGGATACGCAGTATTTT. Translated, it gives CASSATGGLMDTQYF.

The chain couples TRBV5-1 to TRBJ2-3; tentative D call: TRBD2 (7 bases). The V end lost 0 bases, the J end lost 3 bases, and 11 bases lay between the germline ends. CDR1 and CDR2 from the germline V gene are SGHRS and YFSETQ. The CDR3 sequence is 15 residues long. The CDR3 nucleotides read TGCGCCAGCAGCTTGGTGGGGGGGCCTACAGATACGCAGTATTTT. Translating gives CASSLVGGPTDTQYF.

V gene TRBV11-2 combines with J gene TRBJ2-5, with 7 bases fitting TRBD2. Germline values: CDR1 SGHAT, CDR2 FQNNGV. V was clipped by 6 bases and J by 3 bases; unmatched bases: 1. The length of the CDR3 is 12 residues. CDR3 in amino acids: CASRLAEETQYF. CDR3 DNA: TGTGCCAGCAGGCTAGCGGAAGAGACCCAGTACTTC.

The gene calls are TRBV28 and TRBJ1-1; no firm D call. CDR1 MDHEN and CDR2 SYDVKM come from the germline V gene. V lost 3 bases and J lost 4, with 9 bases in between. This CDR3 has 13 residues. The CDR3 nucleotides read TGTGCCAGCAGTTTGTGGCATTTCACTGAAGCTTTCTTT. It codes for CASSLWHFTEAFF.

The chain uses TRBV27 and TRBJ1-3; possibly TRBD1 for D (6 bases). Germline-derived CDR1 and CDR2 are MNHEY and SMNVEV (reference sequence). CDR3 size: 14 residues. Trimming left V 5 bases short and J 12 bases short, with 20 bases between. The DNA for the CDR3 is TGTGCCAGCAGTCCGGGAAGCCGGGAAGGGGGCATATATTTT. As protein: CASSPGSREGGIYF.

The chain links TRBV7-2 to TRBJ2-5, with D possibly being TRBD1 (6 bases). Germline CDR1 and CDR2: SGHTA and FQGNSA. Trimming removed 3 bases from V and 5 bases from J, with 13 bases in between. CDR3 length: 14 residues. DNA for the CDR3: TGTGCCAGCAGCTTTTACAGGGTACGGGAGACCCAGTACTTC. It translates to CASSFYRVRETQYF. Full variable domain (outside the CDR3, taken from reference TRBV7-2 and TRBJ2-5): GAGVSQSPSNKVTEKGKDVELRCDPISGHTALYWYRQSLGQGLEFLIYFQGNSAPDKSGLPSDRFSAERTGGSVSTLTIQRTQQEDSAVYLCASSFYRVRETQYFGPGTRLLVL.

The V and J genes are TRBV15 and TRBJ1-5; 8 bases align to TRBD1. Unmatched junction bases numbered 18, after V lost 5 bases and J lost 9 bases. Germline CDR1 is LNHNV and CDR2 is YYDKDF (reference sequence). This CDR3 comprises 17 residues. CDR3 DNA sequence: TGTGCCACCAGCGGAAGTTTCGGGACAGGCCTTAATGGGCCCCAGCATTTT. This sequence encodes CATSGSFGTGLNGPQHF.

The chain is built from TRBV5-1 and TRBJ2-5; TRBD2 agrees at 8 bases. CDR1 and CDR2 (germline): SGHRS, YFSETQ. V was clipped by 4 bases and J by 0 bases; unmatched bases: 8. The CDR3 spans 16 residues. The CDR3 protein is CASSPRSSGNQETQYF. The DNA of the CDR3 is TGCGCCAGCAGCCCCCGTAGTAGCGGGAACCAAGAGACCCAGTACTTC.